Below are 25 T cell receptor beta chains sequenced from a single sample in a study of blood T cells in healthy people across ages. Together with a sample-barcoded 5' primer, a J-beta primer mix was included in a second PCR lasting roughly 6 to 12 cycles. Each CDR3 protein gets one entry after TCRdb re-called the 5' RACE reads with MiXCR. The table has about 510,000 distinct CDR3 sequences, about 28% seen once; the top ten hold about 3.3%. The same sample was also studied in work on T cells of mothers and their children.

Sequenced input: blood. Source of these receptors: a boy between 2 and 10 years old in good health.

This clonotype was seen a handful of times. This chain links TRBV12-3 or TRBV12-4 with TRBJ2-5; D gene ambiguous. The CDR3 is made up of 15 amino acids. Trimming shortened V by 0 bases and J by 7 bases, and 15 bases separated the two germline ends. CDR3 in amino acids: CASSLARRSSGTQYF. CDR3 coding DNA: TGTGCCAGCAGTTTAGCGAGGAGATCCTCCGGGACCCAGTACTTC.

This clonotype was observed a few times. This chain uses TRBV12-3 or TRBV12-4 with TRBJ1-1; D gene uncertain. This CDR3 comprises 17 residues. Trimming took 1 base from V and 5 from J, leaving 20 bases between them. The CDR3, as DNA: TGTGCCAGCAGTTTAGGTATTTTCGGGGTAGGGAGAACTGAAGCTTTCTTT. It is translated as CASSLGIFGVGRTEAFF.

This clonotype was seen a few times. CDR3 sequence reads: CSVEDLGGRTSSYNEQFF. Here the CDR3 DNA reads TGCAGCGTTGAAGATCTTGGGGGCAGGACCAGCTCCTACAATGAGCAGTTCTTC. The genes are TRBV29-1 and TRBJ2-1, with D possibly TRBD1 on 6 matching bases. The germline CDR1 and CDR2 sequences are SQVTM and ANQGSEA. The V end was cut by 0 bases, the J end by 0 bases, with 18 bases between. This CDR3 region has 18 residues.

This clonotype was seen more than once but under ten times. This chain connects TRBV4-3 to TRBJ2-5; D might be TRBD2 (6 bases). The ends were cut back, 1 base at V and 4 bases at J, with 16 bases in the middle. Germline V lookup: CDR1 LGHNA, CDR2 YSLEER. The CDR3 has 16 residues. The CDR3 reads CASSQVADPAGETQYF. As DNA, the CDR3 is TGCGCCAGCAGCCAAGTGGCGGACCCAGCGGGAGAGACCCAGTACTTC.

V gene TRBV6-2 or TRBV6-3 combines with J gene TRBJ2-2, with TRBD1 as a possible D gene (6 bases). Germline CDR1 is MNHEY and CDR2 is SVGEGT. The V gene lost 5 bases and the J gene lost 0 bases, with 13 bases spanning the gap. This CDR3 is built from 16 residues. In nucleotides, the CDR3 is TGTGCCAGCAGTATGTCCCGGGACACGAACACCGGGGAGCTGTTTTTT. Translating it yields CASSMSRDTNTGELFF.

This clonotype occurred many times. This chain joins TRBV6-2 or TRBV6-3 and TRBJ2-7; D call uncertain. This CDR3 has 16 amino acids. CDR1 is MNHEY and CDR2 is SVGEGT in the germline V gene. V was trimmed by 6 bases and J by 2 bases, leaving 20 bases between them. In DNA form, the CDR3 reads TGTGCCAGCAGCTCCCGGACCTTGGCCACCACCTACGAGCAGTACTTC. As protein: CASSSRTLATTYEQYF.

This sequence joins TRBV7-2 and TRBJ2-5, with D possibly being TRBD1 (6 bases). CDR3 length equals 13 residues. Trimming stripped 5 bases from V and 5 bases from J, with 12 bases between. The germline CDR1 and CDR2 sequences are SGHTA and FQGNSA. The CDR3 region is CASSVNRGETQYF. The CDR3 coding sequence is TGTGCCAGCAGCGTAAATAGGGGGGAGACCCAGTACTTC.

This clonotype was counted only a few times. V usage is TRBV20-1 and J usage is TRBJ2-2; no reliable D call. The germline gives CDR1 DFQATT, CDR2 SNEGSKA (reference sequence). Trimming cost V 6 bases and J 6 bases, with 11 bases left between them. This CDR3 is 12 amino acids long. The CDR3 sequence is CSAPPSPGELFF. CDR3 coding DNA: TGCAGTGCACCCCCTTCCCCCGGGGAGCTGTTTTTT.

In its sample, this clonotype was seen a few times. This CDR3 reads CASSPPGGVEEQYF. The CDR3 nucleotides read TGTGCCAGCTCACCACCGGGGGGGGTGGAGGAGCAGTACTTC. J is TRBJ2-7 and V is TRBV18, with 7 bases fitting TRBD2. This CDR3 contains 14 residues. Losses at the gene ends were 0 bases for V and 7 bases for J; bases not matched to a gene: 6. The germline V gene has CDR1 KGHSH and CDR2 LQKENI. The whole variable domain, filled in from reference TRBV18 and TRBJ2-7, reads NAGVMQNPRHLVRRRGQEARLRCSPMKGHSHVYWYRQLPEEGLKFMVYLQKENIIDESGMPKERFSAEFPKEGPSILRIQQVVRGDSAAYFCASSPPGGVEEQYFGPGTRLTVT.

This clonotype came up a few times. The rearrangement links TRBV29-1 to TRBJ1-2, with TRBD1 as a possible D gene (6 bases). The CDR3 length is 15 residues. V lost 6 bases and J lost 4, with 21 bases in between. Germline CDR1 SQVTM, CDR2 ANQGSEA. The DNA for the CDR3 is TGCAGCGTAAACAGGGATTCGCTCACAAGCTATGGCTACACCTTC. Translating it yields CSVNRDSLTSYGYTF.

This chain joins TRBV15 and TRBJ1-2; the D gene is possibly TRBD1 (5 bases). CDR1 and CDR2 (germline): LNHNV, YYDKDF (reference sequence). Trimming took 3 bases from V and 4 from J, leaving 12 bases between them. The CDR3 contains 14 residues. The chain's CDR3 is CATSSPQGTYGYTF. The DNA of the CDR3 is TGTGCCACCAGCAGCCCCCAGGGTACCTATGGCTACACCTTC. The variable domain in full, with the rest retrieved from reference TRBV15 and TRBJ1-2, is DAMVIQNPRYQVTQFGKPVTLSCSQTLNHNVMYWYQQKSSQAPKLLFHYYDKDFNNEADTPDNFQSRRPNTSFCFLDIRSPGLGDTAMYLCATSSPQGTYGYTFGSGTRLTVV.

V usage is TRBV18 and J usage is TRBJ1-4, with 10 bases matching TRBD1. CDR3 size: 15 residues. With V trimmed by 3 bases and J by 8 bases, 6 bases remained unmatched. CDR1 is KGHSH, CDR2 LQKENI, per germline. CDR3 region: CASSPGTGATEKLFF. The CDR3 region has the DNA TGTGCCAGCTCACCGGGGACAGGGGCGACGGAAAAACTGTTTTTT.

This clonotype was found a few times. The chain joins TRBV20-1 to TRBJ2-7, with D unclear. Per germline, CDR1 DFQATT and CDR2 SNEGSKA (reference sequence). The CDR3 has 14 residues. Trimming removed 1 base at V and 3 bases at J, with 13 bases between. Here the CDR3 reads CSARVSGSSYEQYF. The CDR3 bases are TGCAGTGCTAGAGTTTCAGGCAGTAGCTACGAGCAGTACTTC.

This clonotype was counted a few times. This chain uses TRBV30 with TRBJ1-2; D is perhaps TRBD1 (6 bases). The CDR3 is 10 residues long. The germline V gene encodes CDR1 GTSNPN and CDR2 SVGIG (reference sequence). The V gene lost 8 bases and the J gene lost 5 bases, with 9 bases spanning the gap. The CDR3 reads CALGQYGYTF. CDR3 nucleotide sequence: TGTGCCCTCGGACAGTATGGCTACACCTTC.

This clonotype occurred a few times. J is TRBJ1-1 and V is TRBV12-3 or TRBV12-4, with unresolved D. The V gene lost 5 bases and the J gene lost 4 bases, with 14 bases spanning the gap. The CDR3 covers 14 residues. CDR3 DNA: TGTGCCAGCAGTCCCTTGTCCGCCGTCACTGAAGCTTTCTTT. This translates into CASSPLSAVTEAFF.

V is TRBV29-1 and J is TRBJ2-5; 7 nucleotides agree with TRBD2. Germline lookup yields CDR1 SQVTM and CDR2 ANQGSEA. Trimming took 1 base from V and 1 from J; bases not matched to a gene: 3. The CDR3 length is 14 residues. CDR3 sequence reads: CSVEGGLFQETQYF. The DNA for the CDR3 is TGCAGCGTTGAAGGGGGACTATTCCAAGAGACCCAGTACTTC.

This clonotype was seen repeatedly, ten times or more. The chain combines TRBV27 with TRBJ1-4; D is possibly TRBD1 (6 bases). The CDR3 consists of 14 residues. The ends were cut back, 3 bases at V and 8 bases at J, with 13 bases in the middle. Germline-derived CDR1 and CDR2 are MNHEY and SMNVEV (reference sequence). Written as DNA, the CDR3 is TGTGCCAGCAGTTTCGGAGGGGGTGGGGAAAAACTGTTTTTT. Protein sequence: CASSFGGGGEKLFF. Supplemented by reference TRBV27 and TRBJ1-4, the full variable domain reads EAQVTQNPRYLITVTGKKLTVTCSQNMNHEYMSWYRQDPGLGLRQIYYSMNVEVTDKGDVPEGYKVSRKEKRNFPLILESPSPNQTSLYFCASSFGGGGEKLFFGSGTQLSVL.

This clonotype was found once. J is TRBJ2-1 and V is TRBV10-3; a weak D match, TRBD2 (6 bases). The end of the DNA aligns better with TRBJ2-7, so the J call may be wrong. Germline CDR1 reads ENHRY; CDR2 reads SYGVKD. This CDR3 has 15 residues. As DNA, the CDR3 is TGTGCCATCAGTGAGGGGGGGAGGAGTTCCTACGAGCAGTACTTC. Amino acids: CAISEGGRSSYEQYF.

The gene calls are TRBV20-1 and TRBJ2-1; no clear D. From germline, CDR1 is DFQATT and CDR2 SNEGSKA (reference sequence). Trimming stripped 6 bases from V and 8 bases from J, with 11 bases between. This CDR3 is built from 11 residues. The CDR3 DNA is TGCAGTGCAAGTGATAGCTATGAGCAGTTCTTC. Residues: CSASDSYEQFF.

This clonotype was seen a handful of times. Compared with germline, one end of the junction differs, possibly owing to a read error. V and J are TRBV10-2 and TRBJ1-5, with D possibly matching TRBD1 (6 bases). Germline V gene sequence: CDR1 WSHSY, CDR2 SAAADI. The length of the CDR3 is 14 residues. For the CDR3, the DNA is TGCGCCAGCAAAGGCACAGGGCAAAATCAGCTCCAGCATTTT. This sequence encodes CASKGTGQNQLQHF.

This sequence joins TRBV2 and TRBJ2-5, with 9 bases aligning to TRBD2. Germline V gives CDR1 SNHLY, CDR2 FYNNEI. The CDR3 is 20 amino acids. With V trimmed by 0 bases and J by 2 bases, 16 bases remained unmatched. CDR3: CASSEALLKSLAGPQETQYF. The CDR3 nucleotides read TGTGCCAGCAGTGAAGCGCTTCTGAAATCTCTAGCGGGGCCTCAAGAGACCCAGTACTTC.

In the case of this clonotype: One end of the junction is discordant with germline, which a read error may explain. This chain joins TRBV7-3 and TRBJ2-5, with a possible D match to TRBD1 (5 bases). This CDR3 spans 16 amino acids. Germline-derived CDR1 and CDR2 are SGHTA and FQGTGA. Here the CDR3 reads CTSSLIRRVFGETQYF. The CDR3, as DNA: TGTACCAGCAGCTTAATACGCAGGGTATTCGGAGAGACCCAGTACTTC.

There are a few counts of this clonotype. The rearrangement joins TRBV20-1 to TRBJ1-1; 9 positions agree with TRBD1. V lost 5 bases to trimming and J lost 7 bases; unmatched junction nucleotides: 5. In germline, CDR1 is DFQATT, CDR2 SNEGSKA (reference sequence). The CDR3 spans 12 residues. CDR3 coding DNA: TGCAGTGCTGCTACAGGGGGCCTTGAAGCTTTCTTT. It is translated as CSAATGGLEAFF.

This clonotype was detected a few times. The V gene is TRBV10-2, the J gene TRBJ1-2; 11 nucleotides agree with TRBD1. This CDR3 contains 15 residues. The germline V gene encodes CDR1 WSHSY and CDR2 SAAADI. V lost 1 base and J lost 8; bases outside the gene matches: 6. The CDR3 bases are TGCGCCAGCAGTGAGTGGACAGGGGGCGCGGACGGCTACACCTTC. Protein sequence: CASSEWTGGADGYTF.

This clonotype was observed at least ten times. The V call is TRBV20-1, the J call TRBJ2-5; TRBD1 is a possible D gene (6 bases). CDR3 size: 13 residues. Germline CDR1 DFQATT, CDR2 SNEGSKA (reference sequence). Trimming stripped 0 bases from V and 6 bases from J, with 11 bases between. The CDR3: CSARDKGEQTQYF. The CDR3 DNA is TGCAGTGCTAGAGATAAGGGGGAACAGACCCAGTACTTC.